The clone carrying this TCR beta chain was seen more than once but under ten times. A much larger clone lies one base from this, so it may be a read error. These data are taken from a study of metastatic and nonmetastatic thyroid tumors. CDR1 and CDR2 from the germline V gene are MDHEN and SYDVKM. The ends were cut back, 7 bases at V and 5 bases at J, with 27 bases in the middle. The CDR3 length is 18 residues. TCRdb reanalyzed the PCR reads via MiXCR. Of about 92,000 clones listed, 14% to 15% were seen once; the top ten hold 3% to 4.5%. Thyroid surgery had not been preceded by any treatment in any patient.

The sequenced sample consisted of blood. This clonotype was sampled from a female donor with papillary thyroid cancer or a benign thyroid nodule (not recorded which). Some clones in this sample may be carry-over from other donors' samples. The V gene is TRBV28, the J gene TRBJ2-1, with D tentatively TRBD1 or TRBD2 (8 bases each). CDR3 amino acids: CASTRQGFAGGLDNEQFF. The CDR3 DNA reads as TGTGCCAGCACCCGACAGGGGTTTGCGGGGGGTCTCGACAATGAGCAGTTCTTC. Looking up the rest from reference TRBV28 and TRBJ2-1 gives the full variable domain: DVKVTQSSRYLVKRTGEKVFLECVQDMDHENMFWYRQDPGLGLRLIYFSYDVKMKEKGDIPEGYSVSREKKERFSLILESASTNQTSMYLCASTRQGFAGGLDNEQFFGPGTRLTVL.